The 18 T cell receptor beta chains in this list originate from one sample, sequenced in a study of blood T cell repertoires in COVID-19. Clones were sequenced by immunoSEQ multiplex PCR, and TCRdb holds only the in-frame ones, with some missing. The sample holds about 230,000 clones, around four fifths seen once. Sequenced: peripheral blood. The source is a woman aged 80 or over with active or convalescent COVID-19.

The rearrangement links TRBV24-1 to TRBJ2-1, with 8 bases matching TRBD2. Germline-derived CDR1 and CDR2 are KGHDR and SFDVKD. V lost 4 bases, J lost 10 bases, and 11 bases stayed unmatched. This CDR3 contains 15 residues. The DNA of the CDR3 is TGTGCCACCAGTGAGGGGACTAGTTTCGCCGAGGAGCAGTTCTTC. Its protein is CATSEGTSFAEEQFF.

This clone has only one observation. The genes are TRBV23-1 and TRBJ2-6, with a possible D match to TRBD1 (6 bases). TRBV23-1 is labeled an ORF, and its function is uncertain. The V and J ends lost 2 bases and 1 base respectively, with 15 bases between them. There are 18 residues in the CDR3. In DNA form, the CDR3 reads TGCGCCAGCAGTCAAATGGGGGCGAGAAATTCTGGGGCCAACGTCCTGACTTTC. Translating it yields CASSQMGARNSGANVLTF.

This chain uses TRBV19 with TRBJ2-1; 10 bases fit TRBD1. This CDR3 has 15 residues. Germline CDR1 is LNHDA and CDR2 is SQIVND (reference sequence). The ends lost 1 base at V and 5 bases at J; junction bases unmatched: 2. This chain's CDR3 is CASSIGGQGNNEQFF. The DNA for the CDR3 is TGTGCCAGTAGTATAGGGGGACAGGGGAACAATGAGCAGTTCTTC.

V and J are TRBV7-3 and TRBJ2-2; possibly TRBD2 for D (6 bases). Trimming removed 6 bases from V and 8 bases from J, with 19 bases in between. This CDR3 has 15 residues. Germline V gene data show CDR1 as SGHTA and CDR2 as FQGTGA. Written as DNA, the CDR3 is TGTGCCAGCAGTCTTAGTCATCGGGGGAAGGGGGAGCTGTTTTTT. Translated, it gives CASSLSHRGKGELFF.

The chain carries TRBV6-2 or TRBV6-3 and TRBJ2-7, with TRBD1 as a possible D gene (6 bases). V was pared by 5 bases and J by 7 bases, with 21 bases between. CDR1 is MNHEY, CDR2 SVGEGT, per germline. CDR3 length: 15 amino acids. The DNA for the CDR3 is TGTGCCAGCAGTCCACGCCGGGACACCTCTGAGGAGCAGTACTTC. Protein: CASSPRRDTSEEQYF.

The chain combines TRBV19 with TRBJ2-5; possible D gene TRBD2, 5 bases. This CDR3 is 14 amino acids long. Between the trimmed V and J ends, which lost 5 bases and 7 bases, there was a span of 17 bases. Germline CDR1 and CDR2: LNHDA and SQIVND (reference sequence). The CDR3 sequence is CASSPGGLALTQYF. CDR3 DNA sequence: TGTGCCAGTAGTCCCGGTGGGCTAGCCCTGACCCAGTACTTC.

J is TRBJ2-5 and V is TRBV9, with D tentatively TRBD2 (5 bases). Per germline, CDR1 SGDLS and CDR2 YYNGEE. The CDR3 covers 15 residues. Trimming shortened V by 1 base and J by 5 bases, and 15 bases separated the two germline ends. CDR3 sequence: CASSVQVSGWETQYF. CDR3 DNA sequence: TGTGCCAGCAGCGTACAAGTTTCGGGGTGGGAGACCCAGTACTTC.

The V and J genes are TRBV5-6 and TRBJ1-1; 7 bases are shared with TRBD1. V was pared by 4 bases and J by 2 bases, with 14 bases of the junction left unmatched. Per the germline V gene, CDR1 is SGHDT and CDR2 is YYEEEE. The CDR3 spans 17 residues. The DNA for the CDR3 is TGTGCCAGCAGCCCTATACTCGACAGGGCCTTAAACACTGAAGCTTTCTTT. Encoded protein: CASSPILDRALNTEAFF.

The chain recombines TRBV6-6 with TRBJ2-7, with 8 bases that match TRBD1. The CDR3 covers 14 residues. Germline trimming cut 2 bases from V and 4 bases from J; bases unmatched to any gene: 4. Germline loops: CDR1 MNHNY, CDR2 SVGAGI (reference sequence). DNA for the CDR3: TGTGCCAGCAGTTACCGGACAGGGTTTTACGAGCAGTACTTC. Amino acids: CASSYRTGFYEQYF.

CDR3 DNA: TGTGCCAGCTCACCACCACTAGGGCCCGGAGATACGCAGTATTTT. Translation gives CASSPPLGPGDTQYF. The chain carries TRBV18 and TRBJ2-3; tentatively, D is TRBD2 (5 bases). This CDR3 contains 15 residues. V dropped 0 bases and J dropped 5 bases, with 12 bases sitting between them. Germline assignment: CDR1 KGHSH and CDR2 LQKENI.

The gene calls are TRBV5-4 and TRBJ2-3; 8 bases line up with TRBD2. The CDR3 is 15 amino acids. J was trimmed by 4 bases and V by 5 bases; bases with no gene match: 9. CDR1 SGHNT and CDR2 YYREEE come from the germline V gene (reference sequence). CDR3 sequence: CASSLSGTRPDTQYF. CDR3 coding DNA: TGTGCCAGCAGTCTCTCCGGGACTAGGCCAGATACGCAGTATTTT.

This chain links TRBV4-1 with TRBJ2-7; D is uncertain. Trimming stripped 0 bases from V and 0 bases from J, with 15 bases between. The CDR3 runs 17 residues. Germline V gives CDR1 MGHRA, CDR2 YSYEKL. CDR3 sequence reads: CASSQDSAATSSYEQYF. The CDR3, as DNA: TGCGCCAGCAGCCAAGATTCGGCGGCCACGAGCTCCTACGAGCAGTACTTC.

This chain uses TRBV11-3 with TRBJ2-3; tentatively, D is TRBD2 (5 bases). The germline CDR1 and CDR2 sequences are SGHNT and YENEEA. The V gene lost 5 bases and the J gene lost 1 base, with 13 bases spanning the gap. The CDR3 sequence is 15 residues long. CDR3 DNA: TGTGCCAGCAGCCAGAGGGCCCCACGCACAGATACGCAGTATTTT. Residues: CASSQRAPRTDTQYF. The entire variable domain, with the rest obtained from reference TRBV11-3 and TRBJ2-3, is as follows: EAGVVQSPRYKIIEKKQPVAFWCNPISGHNTLYWYLQNLGQGPELLIRYENEEAVDDSQLPKDRFSAERLKGVDSTLKIQPAELGDSAVYLCASSQRAPRTDTQYFGPGTRLTVL.

J is TRBJ2-7 and V is TRBV12-3 or TRBV12-4; TRBD1 might be the D (6 bases). V gave up 6 bases and J gave up 6 bases, with 9 bases separating them. There are 11 residues in the CDR3. The DNA of the CDR3 is TGTGCCAGCAGGGGGGCTCGCGAGCAGTACTTC. Encoded protein: CASRGAREQYF.

The CDR3 loop is CSGWDRGKETQYF. In DNA form, the CDR3 reads TGCAGCGGGTGGGACAGGGGGAAAGAGACCCAGTACTTC. The chain combines TRBV29-1 with TRBJ2-5; 11 bases fit TRBD1. Germline V gene sequence: CDR1 SQVTM, CDR2 ANQGSEA. With V trimmed by 7 bases and J by 3 bases, 4 bases remained unmatched. The CDR3 contains 13 residues.

CDR3 loop: CASSRGGDGNTIYF. As DNA, the CDR3 is TGCGCCAGCAGCCGCGGCGGAGATGGAAACACCATATATTTT. The chain employs TRBV5-1 and TRBJ1-3; D not certain. This CDR3 region has 14 residues. V dropped 4 bases and J dropped 3 bases, with 11 bases sitting between them. Germline loops: CDR1 SGHRS, CDR2 YFSETQ.

This rearrangement joins TRBV6-2 or TRBV6-3 to TRBJ2-3; D uncertain. The CDR3 extends over 12 amino acids. CDR1 and CDR2 from the germline V gene are MNHEY and SVGEGT. The germline V and J ends were trimmed by 4 bases and 8 bases, with 10 bases remaining between them. In nucleotides, the CDR3 is TGTGCCAGCAGTTCCGCCCCGGGTACGCAGTATTTT. It encodes CASSSAPGTQYF.

The rearrangement uses TRBV12-5 and TRBJ2-1, with 10 bases identical to TRBD2. V shed 0 bases, J shed 4 bases, and the junction held 9 bases outside the gene matches. Per germline, CDR1 LGHNT and CDR2 FRNRAP. The CDR3 totals 18 residues. In DNA form, the CDR3 reads TGTGCTAGTGGTTTGGTTCTCGGACTAGCGGAGTCTTACAATGAGCAGTTCTTC. This gives the protein CASGLVLGLAESYNEQFF.